This entry is about one T cell receptor (beta chain). The data belong to a study of cytomegalovirus exposure and HLA in healthy donors. The wider study: T cells numbering about 179 million yielded approximately 100 million unique TCR beta sequences in an earlier analysis.

The CDR3 has 16 residues. V trimming: 5 bases; J trimming: 3 bases; junction bases outside the gene matches: 11. Per germline, CDR1 GTSNPN and CDR2 SVGIG (reference sequence). PCR involved 60 Vbeta and 13 Jbeta primers. Profiling relied on immunoSEQ multiplex PCR, and the TCRdb table lists in-frame clones only, not all of them. The top ten hold around 5.1% of the sample, which has under 130,000 clones, 60% to 85% seen once. Material for sequencing was PBMCs. The TCR originated in a female donor in good health and CMV-seropositive. This chain uses TRBV30 with TRBJ2-7; 12 bases map to TRBD2. The CDR3 protein is CAWATSGSVLGYEQYF. In DNA form, the CDR3 reads TGTGCCTGGGCGACTAGCGGGAGTGTACTTGGCTACGAGCAGTACTTC.